The clone carrying this T cell receptor (beta chain) was observed a handful of times. This sample stems from a study of T-cell memory formation after mild COVID-19. MiXCR, applied by TCRdb to the 5' RACE reads, yields one record per CDR3 protein. The table includes tens of thousands of distinct CDR3 sequences, roughly 7% detected once. Germline values: CDR1 SEHNR, CDR2 FQNEAQ (reference sequence). Trimming took 5 bases from V and 6 from J; bases not matched to a gene: 5. The length of the CDR3 is 15 residues. Specimen: PBMCs or a T cell subset sorted from them (not recorded which). The sequence derives from a man between 18 and 35 years old who had mild COVID-19 (a few samples of this study predate the infection). Cell type and time point are not known. The V gene is TRBV7-9, the J gene TRBJ2-1; 12 positions match TRBD2. Here the CDR3 reads CASSATSGGPNEQFF. The CDR3 bases are TGTGCCAGCAGCGCCACTAGCGGGGGGCCCAATGAGCAGTTCTTC.